This TCR beta chain was captured by sequencing in a study of cytomegalovirus exposure and HLA in healthy donors. General observations from the study: Within the approximately 110 validation repertoires, first-cohort TCR clusters tended to co-occur, according to a later analysis. Rare sequences made up most TCRs, while some public TCRs were found in many donors. Altogether, 170 or so TCR beta chains were recorded as cytomegalovirus-associated. A few CMV-associated chains proved CMV antigen-specific in vitro.

Germline assignment: CDR1 MNHNS and CDR2 SASEGT. The CDR3 totals 15 residues. V lost 4 bases to trimming and J lost 5 bases; unmatched junction nucleotides: 11. Concerning this clone itself: Its antigen remains unidentified.

Clones were sequenced by immunoSEQ multiplex PCR, and TCRdb holds only the in-frame ones, with some missing. Of 100,000 or so clones detected, over 85% appear once; the ten largest clones hold approximately 0.91%. The sequence was collected from a woman aged 18-29 years in good health and CMV-seronegative. The rearrangement links TRBV6-1 to TRBJ2-7; 7 bases agree with TRBD2. Sequenced material: PBMCs. The CDR3 sequence is CASSVWVGGDHEQYF. The CDR3 DNA reads TGTGCCAGCAGTGTCTGGGTGGGGGGGGACCACGAGCAGTACTTC.